This TCR beta chain was sequenced during a study of human T cells and chemical hapten exposure. Time point of the sample: pre-sensitization, week 0. Treatment denoted: therapeutic diphenylcyclopropenone sensitization with weekly scalp DPC. Germline lookup yields CDR1 SGHRS and CDR2 YFSETQ. This CDR3 region has 13 residues. The V and J ends lost 2 bases and 2 bases respectively, with 7 bases between them. TCRdb ran MiXCR on the RACE reads and lists one entry per CDR3 protein. There are roughly 100,000 distinct CDR3 sequences in the sample; 11% occur only once, and approximately 3.1% lies in the top ten.

The sample was whole blood, taken in connection with sensitization to the hapten diphenylcyclopropenone (DPC). The sequence was obtained from a woman aged 55-75 years with alopecia areata. Some clones in this sample may be carry-over from other donors' samples. The J gene is TRBJ2-5, the V gene TRBV5-1; D unresolved. For the CDR3, the DNA is TGCGCCAGCAGCTTTGACCCTCAAGAGACCCAGTACTTC. This codes for CASSFDPQETQYF.